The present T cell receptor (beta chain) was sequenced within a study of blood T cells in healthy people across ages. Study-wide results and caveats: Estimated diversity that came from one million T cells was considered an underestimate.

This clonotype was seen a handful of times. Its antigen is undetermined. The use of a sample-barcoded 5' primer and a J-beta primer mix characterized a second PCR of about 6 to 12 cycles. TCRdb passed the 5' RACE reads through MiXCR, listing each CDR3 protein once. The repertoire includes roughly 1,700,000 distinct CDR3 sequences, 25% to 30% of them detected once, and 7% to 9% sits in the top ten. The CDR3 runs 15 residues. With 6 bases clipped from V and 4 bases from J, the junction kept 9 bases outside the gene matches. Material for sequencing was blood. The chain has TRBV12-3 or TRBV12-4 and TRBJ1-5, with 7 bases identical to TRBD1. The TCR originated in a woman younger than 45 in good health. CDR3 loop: CASSEDRDGNQPQHF. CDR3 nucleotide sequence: TGTGCCAGCAGCGAAGACAGGGACGGGAATCAGCCCCAGCATTTT.